This TCR beta chain derives from a study of T-cell memory formation after mild COVID-19. This clonotype was counted only a few times. Its target is not known. Study observations and caveats: Certain responding clones were present in pre-infection memory, suggesting participation of cross-reactive memory.

TCRdb re-analysed the 5' RACE reads in MiXCR, keeping a single row per CDR3 protein. The top ten hold 20% to 25% of the sample, which has fewer than 400,000 distinct CDR3 sequences, about 15% seen once. The receptor comes from a man aged 18-30 years who had mild COVID-19 (a few samples of this study predate the infection). Cell type and time point are not known. The sample consisted of PBMCs or a T cell subset sorted from them (not recorded which).

The CDR3: CASSLDSYNSPLHF. In DNA form, the CDR3 reads TGTGCCAGCAGTTTGGACAGCTATAATTCACCCCTCCACTTT. The chain uses TRBV12-3 or TRBV12-4 and TRBJ1-6, with D possibly TRBD1 on 6 matching bases. This CDR3 comprises 14 residues. Trimming removed 3 bases from V and 3 bases from J, with 6 bases in between.